A selection of T cell receptor beta chains follows, all from one sample in a study of cytomegalovirus exposure and HLA in healthy donors. Method: immunoSEQ multiplex PCR; TCRdb's copy keeps in-frame clones and lacks some. The sample yields more than 95,000 clones, around 78% seen once. Sequences were obtained from PBMCs. The origin of the receptors is a young man in good health and CMV-seropositive. CDR3s include the opening cysteine and the closing phenylalanine or tryptophan. A D gene is named only where the DNA matches it firmly. Rows give clone size only sometimes, using once, few, many, or a class for an expanded clone.

v_call,j_call,clone_size,d_call,cdr3_aa,cdr3_nt
TRBV11-2,TRBJ2-2,-,-,CASSSEGGARGTGELFF,TGTGCCAGCAGCTCCGAGGGGGGGGCACGAGGGACCGGGGAGCTGTTTTTT
TRBV14,TRBJ1-6,-,TRBD1,CASSPQGANSPLHF,TGTGCCAGCAGCCCACAGGGGGCGAATTCACCCCTCCACTTT
TRBV6-5,TRBJ2-7,-,TRBD2,CASSLQRGPNYEQYF,TGTGCCAGCAGTCTTCAGCGGGGGCCCAACTACGAGCAGTACTTC
TRBV15,TRBJ1-1,-,-,CATSAQTGTEAFF,TGTGCCACCAGCGCCCAGACCGGGACAGAAGCTTTCTTT
TRBV5-6,TRBJ1-5,-,-,CASSPSDSDYQPQHF,TGTGCCAGCAGCCCCTCGGACAGCGACTATCAGCCCCAGCATTTT
TRBV29-1,TRBJ2-3,-,TRBD2,CSVESLAGMSDTQYF,TGCAGCGTTGAGTCCTTAGCGGGGATGTCAGATACGCAGTATTTT
TRBV30,TRBJ1-2,-,-,CAWGGVAGYTF,TGTGCCTGGGGAGGGGTTGCTGGCTACACCTTC
TRBV21-1,TRBJ2-1,-,-,CASALIAGGYEQFF,TGTGCCAGCGCGCTGATAGCGGGGGGCTATGAGCAGTTCTTC
TRBV5-1,TRBJ2-3,-,-,CASSLGQSTDTQYF,TGCGCCAGCAGCTTAGGACAGTCCACAGATACGCAGTATTTT
TRBV18,TRBJ2-3,-,-,CASSPKGQGSTDTQYF,TGTGCCAGCTCACCGAAGGGGCAGGGGAGCACAGATACGCAGTATTTT
TRBV28,TRBJ2-3,once,TRBD2,CASTPGGGDTQYF,TGTGCCAGCACTCCCGGGGGGGGAGATACGCAGTATTTT
TRBV6-5,TRBJ2-6,-,-,CASSYRGAGANVLTF,TGTGCCAGCAGTTATCGGGGAGCCGGGGCCAACGTCCTGACTTTC
TRBV30,TRBJ2-7,-,TRBD1,CAWSTGGSSYEQYF,TGTGCCTGGAGTACAGGGGGATCCTCCTACGAGCAGTACTTC
TRBV4-1,TRBJ2-3,-,TRBD2,CASSILAVGGDTQYF,TGCGCCAGCAGCATTCTAGCGGTGGGCGGAGATACGCAGTATTTT
TRBV27,TRBJ2-7,-,-,CASGSGQSYEQYF,TGTGCCAGCGGTTCCGGACAATCCTACGAGCAGTACTTC
TRBV5-1,TRBJ1-5,-,TRBD1,CASSLGQGDQPQHF,TGCGCCAGCAGCTTGGGACAGGGGGATCAGCCCCAGCATTTT
TRBV7-8,TRBJ1-1,-,-,CASSLGGAWNTEAFF,TGTGCCAGCAGCTTGGGGGGGGCTTGGAACACTGAAGCTTTCTTT
TRBV7-9,TRBJ2-7,-,TRBD1,CASSPAGTGLDEQYF,TGTGCCAGCAGCCCGGCCGGGACAGGGTTGGACGAGCAGTACTTC
TRBV2,TRBJ1-3,-,TRBD1,CASSAGTGDGNTIYF,TGTGCCAGCAGCGCCGGGACAGGGGATGGAAACACCATATATTTT
TRBV30,TRBJ2-3,once,-,CAWRLPTGTGTDTQYF,TGTGCCTGGAGGCTTCCAACAGGGACCGGGACAGATACGCAGTATTTT
TRBV10-2,TRBJ1-5,-,-,CASISIVRGLRNQPQHF,TGCGCCAGCATTTCAATCGTAAGGGGACTTCGCAATCAGCCCCAGCATTTT
TRBV9,TRBJ2-3,-,TRBD1,CASSVDSLGTANTDTQYF,TGTGCCAGCAGCGTAGACAGTTTGGGGACAGCAAACACAGATACGCAGTATTTT
TRBV30,TRBJ1-6,-,-,CAWIPAGHGSPLHF,TGTGCCTGGATCCCCGCAGGGCATGGTTCACCCCTCCACTTT
TRBV27,TRBJ1-2,once,-,CASSSRSYYGYTF,TGTGCCAGCAGTTCCAGGTCCTACTATGGCTACACCTTC